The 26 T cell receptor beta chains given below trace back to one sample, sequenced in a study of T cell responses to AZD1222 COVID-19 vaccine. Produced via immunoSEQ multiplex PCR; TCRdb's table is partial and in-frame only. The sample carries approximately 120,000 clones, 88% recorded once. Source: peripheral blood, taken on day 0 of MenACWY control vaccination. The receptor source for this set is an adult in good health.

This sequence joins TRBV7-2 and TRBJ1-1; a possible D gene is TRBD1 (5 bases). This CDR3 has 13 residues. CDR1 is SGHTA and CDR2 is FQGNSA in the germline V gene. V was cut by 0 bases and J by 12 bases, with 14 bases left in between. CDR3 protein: CASSLAGTSVSFF. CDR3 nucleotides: TGTGCCAGCAGCTTAGCCGGGACGTCGGTCTCTTTCTTT.

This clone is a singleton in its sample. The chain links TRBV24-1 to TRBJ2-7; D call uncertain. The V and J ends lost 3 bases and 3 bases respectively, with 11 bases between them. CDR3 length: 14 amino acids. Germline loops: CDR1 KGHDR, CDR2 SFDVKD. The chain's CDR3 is CATSDRQRVYEQYF. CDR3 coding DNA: TGTGCCACCAGTGATAGGCAGAGAGTCTACGAGCAGTACTTC.

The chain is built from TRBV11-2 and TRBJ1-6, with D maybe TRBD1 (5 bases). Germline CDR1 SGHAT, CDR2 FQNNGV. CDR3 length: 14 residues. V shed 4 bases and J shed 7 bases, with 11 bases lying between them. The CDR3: CASSWGTLNSPLHF. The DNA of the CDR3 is TGTGCCAGCAGCTGGGGGACTCTCAATTCACCCCTCCACTTT.

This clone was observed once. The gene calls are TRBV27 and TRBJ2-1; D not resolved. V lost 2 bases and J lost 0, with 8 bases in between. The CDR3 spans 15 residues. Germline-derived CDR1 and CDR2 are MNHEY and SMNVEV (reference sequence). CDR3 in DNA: TGTGCCAGCAGTTTAGGTCCTAGCTCCTACAATGAGCAGTTCTTC. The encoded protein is CASSLGPSSYNEQFF.

DNA of the CDR3: TGTGCCAGCAGCCCTTCTGTGGGGTCCGATGTTCGTGGACTGTTTTTT. Protein: CASSPSVGSDVRGLFF. The chain links TRBV7-9 to TRBJ2-2; D unclear. Germline-derived CDR1 and CDR2 are SEHNR and FQNEAQ (reference sequence). This CDR3 spans 16 amino acids. V shed 5 bases and J shed 14 bases, with 27 bases lying between them. Using reference TRBV7-9 and TRBJ2-2 for the parts outside the CDR3, the full variable domain is DTGVSQNPRHKITKRGQNVTFRCDPISEHNRLYWYRQTLGQGPEFLTYFQNEAQLEKSRLLSDRFSAERPKGSFSTLEIQRTEQGDSAMYLCASSPSVGSDVRGLFFGEGSRLTVL.

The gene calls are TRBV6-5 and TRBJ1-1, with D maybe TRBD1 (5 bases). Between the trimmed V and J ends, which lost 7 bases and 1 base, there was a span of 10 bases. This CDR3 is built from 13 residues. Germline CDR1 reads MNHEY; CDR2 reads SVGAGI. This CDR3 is CASNQGQNTEAFF. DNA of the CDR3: TGTGCCAGCAACCAGGGCCAGAACACTGAAGCTTTCTTT.

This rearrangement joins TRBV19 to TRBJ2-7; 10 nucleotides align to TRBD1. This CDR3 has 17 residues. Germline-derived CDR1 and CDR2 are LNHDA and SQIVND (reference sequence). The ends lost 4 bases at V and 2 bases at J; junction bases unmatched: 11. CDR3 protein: CASSTIRGQGSPYEQYF. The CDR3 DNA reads TGTGCCAGTAGTACAATCAGGGGACAGGGGAGCCCCTACGAGCAGTACTTC. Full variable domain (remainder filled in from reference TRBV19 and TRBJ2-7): DGGITQSPKYLFRKEGQNVTLSCEQNLNHDAMYWYRQDPGQGLRLIYYSQIVNDFQKGDIAEGYSVSREKKESFPLTVTSAQKNPTAFYLCASSTIRGQGSPYEQYFGPGTRLTVT.

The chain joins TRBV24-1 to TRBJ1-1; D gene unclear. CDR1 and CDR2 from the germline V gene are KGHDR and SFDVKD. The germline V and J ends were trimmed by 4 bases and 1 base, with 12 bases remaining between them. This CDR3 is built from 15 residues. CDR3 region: CATSDPHSGNTEAFF. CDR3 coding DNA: TGTGCCACCAGTGACCCGCACAGCGGGAACACTGAAGCTTTCTTT.

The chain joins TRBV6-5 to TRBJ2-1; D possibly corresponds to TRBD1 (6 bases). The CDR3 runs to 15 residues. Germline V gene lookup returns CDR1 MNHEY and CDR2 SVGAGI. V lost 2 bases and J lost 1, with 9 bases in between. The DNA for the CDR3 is TGTGCCAGCAGTTACCAGGGGACATCCTACAATGAGCAGTTCTTC. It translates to CASSYQGTSYNEQFF.

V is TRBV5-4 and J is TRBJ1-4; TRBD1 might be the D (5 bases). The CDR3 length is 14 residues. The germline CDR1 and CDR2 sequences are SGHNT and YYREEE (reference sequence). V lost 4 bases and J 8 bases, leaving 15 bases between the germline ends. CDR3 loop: CASSQRGEREKLFF. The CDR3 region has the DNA TGTGCCAGCAGCCAGCGGGGGGAGCGCGAAAAACTGTTTTTT.

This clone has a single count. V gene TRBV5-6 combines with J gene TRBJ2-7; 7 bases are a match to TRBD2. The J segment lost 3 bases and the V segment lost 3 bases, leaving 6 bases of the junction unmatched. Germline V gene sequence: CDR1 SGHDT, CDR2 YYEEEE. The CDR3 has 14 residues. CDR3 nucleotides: TGTGCCAGCAGCTCCCGGGGGGTAAACTACGAGCAGTACTTC. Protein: CASSSRGVNYEQYF.

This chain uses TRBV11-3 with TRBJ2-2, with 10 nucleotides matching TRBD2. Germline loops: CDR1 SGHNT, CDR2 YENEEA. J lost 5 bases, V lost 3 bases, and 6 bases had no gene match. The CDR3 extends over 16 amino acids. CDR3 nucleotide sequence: TGTGCCAGCAGCTTGGAGCGGGAGGGCCGTACCGGGGAGCTGTTTTTT. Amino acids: CASSLEREGRTGELFF.

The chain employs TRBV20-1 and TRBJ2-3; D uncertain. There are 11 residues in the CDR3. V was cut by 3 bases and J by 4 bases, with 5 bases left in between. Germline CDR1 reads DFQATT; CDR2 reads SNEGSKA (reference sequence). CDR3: CSASGSDTQYF. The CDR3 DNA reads TGCAGTGCTAGCGGGTCAGATACGCAGTATTTT.

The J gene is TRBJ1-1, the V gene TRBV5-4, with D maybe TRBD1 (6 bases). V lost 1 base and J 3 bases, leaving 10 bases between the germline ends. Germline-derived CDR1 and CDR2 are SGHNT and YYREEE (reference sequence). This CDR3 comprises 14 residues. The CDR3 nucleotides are TGTGCCAGCAGCTTGCCGGACAGTTACACTGAAGCTTTCTTT. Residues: CASSLPDSYTEAFF.

The CDR3 region has the DNA TGTGCCAGCTCTATATTAATACCGGGACAGGGGAGCTCTGGGGCCAACGTCCTGACTTTC. Translated, it gives CASSILIPGQGSSGANVLTF. The rearrangement uses TRBV18 and TRBJ2-6; 10 bases fit TRBD1. CDR1 and CDR2 (germline): KGHSH, LQKENI. The CDR3 consists of 20 residues. The ends lost 6 bases at V and 0 bases at J; junction bases unmatched: 14.

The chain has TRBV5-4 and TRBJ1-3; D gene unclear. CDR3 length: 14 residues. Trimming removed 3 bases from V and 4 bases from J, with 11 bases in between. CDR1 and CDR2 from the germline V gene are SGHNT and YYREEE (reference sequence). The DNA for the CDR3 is TGTGCCAGCAGCTCGGGTGTCGTCGGAAACACCATATATTTT. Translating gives CASSSGVVGNTIYF. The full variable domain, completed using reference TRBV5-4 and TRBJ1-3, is ETGVTQSPTHLIKTRGQQVTLRCSSQSGHNTVSWYQQALGQGPQFIFQYYREEENGRGNFPPRFSGLQFPNYSSELNVNALELDDSALYLCASSSGVVGNTIYFGEGSWLTVV.

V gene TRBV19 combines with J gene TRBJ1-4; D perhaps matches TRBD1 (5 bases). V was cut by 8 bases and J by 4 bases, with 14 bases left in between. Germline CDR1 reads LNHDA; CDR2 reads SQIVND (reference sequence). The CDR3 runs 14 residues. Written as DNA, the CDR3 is TGTGCCAGTGCAGAGGGGTATCTTAATGAAAAACTGTTTTTT. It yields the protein CASAEGYLNEKLFF.

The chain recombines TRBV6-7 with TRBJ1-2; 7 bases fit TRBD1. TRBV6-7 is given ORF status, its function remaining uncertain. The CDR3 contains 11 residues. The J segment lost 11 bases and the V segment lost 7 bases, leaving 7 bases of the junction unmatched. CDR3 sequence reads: CASTQGRGYTF. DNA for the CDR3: TGTGCCAGCACCCAAGGCAGGGGGTACACCTTC.

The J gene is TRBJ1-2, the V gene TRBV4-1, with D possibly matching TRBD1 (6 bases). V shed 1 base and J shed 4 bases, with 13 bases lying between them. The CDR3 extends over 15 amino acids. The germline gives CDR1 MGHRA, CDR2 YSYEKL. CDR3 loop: CASSQGGKGGYGYTF. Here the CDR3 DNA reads TGCGCCAGCAGCCAAGGGGGGAAGGGGGGCTATGGCTACACCTTC.

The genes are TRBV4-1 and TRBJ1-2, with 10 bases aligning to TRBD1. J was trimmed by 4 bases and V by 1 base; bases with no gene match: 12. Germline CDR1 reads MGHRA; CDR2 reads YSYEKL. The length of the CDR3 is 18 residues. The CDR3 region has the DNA TGCGCCAGCAGCCAAGGGTCGTTTCCTCGGGACAGGGGCTATGGCTACACCTTC. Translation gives CASSQGSFPRDRGYGYTF.

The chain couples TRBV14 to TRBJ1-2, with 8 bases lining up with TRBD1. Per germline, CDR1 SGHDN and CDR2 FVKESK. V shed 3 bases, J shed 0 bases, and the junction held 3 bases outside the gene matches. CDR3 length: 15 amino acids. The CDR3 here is CASSHPGQANYGYTF. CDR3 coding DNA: TGTGCCAGCAGCCATCCGGGACAGGCTAACTATGGCTACACCTTC.

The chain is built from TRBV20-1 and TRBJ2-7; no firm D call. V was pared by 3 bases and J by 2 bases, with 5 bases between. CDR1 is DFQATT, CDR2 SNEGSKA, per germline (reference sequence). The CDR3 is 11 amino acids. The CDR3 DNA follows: TGCAGTGCTAGTCGGACCTACGAGCAGTACTTC. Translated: CSASRTYEQYF.

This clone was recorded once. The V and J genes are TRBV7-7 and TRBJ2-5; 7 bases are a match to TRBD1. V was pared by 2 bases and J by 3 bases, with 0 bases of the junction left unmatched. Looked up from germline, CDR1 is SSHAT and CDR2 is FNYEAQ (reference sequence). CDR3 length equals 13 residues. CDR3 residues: CASSLTGEETQYF. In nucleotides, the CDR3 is TGTGCCAGCAGCTTAACAGGGGAAGAGACCCAGTACTTC.

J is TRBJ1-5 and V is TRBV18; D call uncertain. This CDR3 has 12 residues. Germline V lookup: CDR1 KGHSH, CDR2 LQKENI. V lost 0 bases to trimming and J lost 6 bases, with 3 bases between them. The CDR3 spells CASSPPGQPQHF. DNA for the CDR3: TGTGCCAGCTCACCACCGGGTCAGCCCCAGCATTTT.

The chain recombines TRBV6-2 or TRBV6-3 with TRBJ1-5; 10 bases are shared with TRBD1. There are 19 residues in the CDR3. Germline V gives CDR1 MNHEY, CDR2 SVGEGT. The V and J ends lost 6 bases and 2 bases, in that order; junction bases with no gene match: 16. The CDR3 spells CASSQVIDRGLFGNQPQHF. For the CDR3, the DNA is TGTGCCAGCAGCCAAGTTATCGACAGGGGGCTTTTCGGCAATCAGCCCCAGCATTTT.

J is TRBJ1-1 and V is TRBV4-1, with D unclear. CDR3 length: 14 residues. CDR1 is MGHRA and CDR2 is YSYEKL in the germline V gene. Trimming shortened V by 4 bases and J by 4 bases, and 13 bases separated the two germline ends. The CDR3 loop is CASSLRSGSTEAFF. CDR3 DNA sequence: TGCGCCAGCAGCCTTAGGTCAGGTAGCACTGAAGCTTTCTTT.